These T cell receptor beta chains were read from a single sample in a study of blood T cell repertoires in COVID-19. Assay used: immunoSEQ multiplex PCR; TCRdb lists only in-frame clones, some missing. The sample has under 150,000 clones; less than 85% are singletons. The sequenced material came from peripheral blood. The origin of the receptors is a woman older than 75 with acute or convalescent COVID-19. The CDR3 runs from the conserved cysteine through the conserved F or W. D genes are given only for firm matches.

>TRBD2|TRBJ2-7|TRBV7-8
TGTGCCAGCAGCTTAAAATGGGGGGCTAGCGGGAGGGCACCCTACGAGCAGTACTTC
CASSLKWGASGRAPYEQYF
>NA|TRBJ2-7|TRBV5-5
TGTGCCAGCAGCTTGGTAGTTCCCTACGAGCAGTACTTC
CASSLVVPYEQYF
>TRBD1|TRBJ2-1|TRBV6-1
TGTGCCAGCACCGGGACAGGCATGATCAATGAGCAGTTCTTC
CASTGTGMINEQFF
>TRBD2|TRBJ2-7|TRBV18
TGTGCCAGCTCACCCCGACGCCGGAGCGGGAGCTCCTACGAGCAGTACTTC
CASSPRRRSGSSYEQYF
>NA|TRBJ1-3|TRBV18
TGTGCCAGCTCACTTCAACGGGGGACTGACTCTGGAAACACCATATATTTT
CASSLQRGTDSGNTIYF
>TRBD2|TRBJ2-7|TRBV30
TGTGCCTGGAGGGCTAGCGGGAGAGACTACGAGCAGTACTTC
CAWRASGRDYEQYF
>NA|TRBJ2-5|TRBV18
TGTGCCAGCTCACCACCGAACAGCCAAGAGACCCAGTACTTC
CASSPPNSQETQYF
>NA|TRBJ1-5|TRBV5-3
TGTGCCAGAAGCAAACTTGATCGGCAGGGAAGAAAATATAGCAATCAGCCCCAGCATTTT
CARSKLDRQGRKYSNQPQHF
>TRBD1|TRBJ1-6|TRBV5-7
TGTGCCAGCAGCCCCGGGGCCAGGGGGCATTCACCCCTCCACTTT
CASSPGARGHSPLHF
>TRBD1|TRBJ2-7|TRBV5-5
TGTGCCAGCAGCTTCAGGGGGCAGGCCGAGCAGTACTTC
CASSFRGQAEQYF